Listed here is a single T cell receptor beta chain. Its cognate antigen is unknown. Trimming left V 5 bases short and J 0 bases short, with 12 bases between. The CDR3 has 15 residues. The authors reverse transcribed roughly 0.5 to 1 ug RNA with random hexamers. TCRdb independently ran MiXCR on the immunoSEQ multiplex PCR reads; one entry per CDR3 protein. The data show 100,000 or so distinct CDR3 sequences, with about 95% seen just once and approximately 0.3% held by the top ten. The source of the sample is a study of CD8 T cells in Susac syndrome. Study-wide context: The sequenced Susac syndrome patients included six who had clinically active disease and eight or nine who were in remission. The study's findings and limits: The study conceded that relatively few individuals underwent its TCR sequencing and HLA analysis. Expansion of Susac CD8+ clones peaked in TEMRA cells and in active patients.

Negative isolation yielded CD4+ and CD8+ T cells, and FACS enriched TEMRA cells. This receptor was taken from a human donor with Susac syndrome. The chain is built from TRBV12-3 or TRBV12-4 and TRBJ2-3; D is unresolved. The sequencing sample was made of CD8+ T cells from PBMCs. In nucleotides, the CDR3 is TGTGCCAGCAGTGGGTTTTCGGCTAGCACAGATACGCAGTATTTT. Translating gives CASSGFSASTDTQYF.